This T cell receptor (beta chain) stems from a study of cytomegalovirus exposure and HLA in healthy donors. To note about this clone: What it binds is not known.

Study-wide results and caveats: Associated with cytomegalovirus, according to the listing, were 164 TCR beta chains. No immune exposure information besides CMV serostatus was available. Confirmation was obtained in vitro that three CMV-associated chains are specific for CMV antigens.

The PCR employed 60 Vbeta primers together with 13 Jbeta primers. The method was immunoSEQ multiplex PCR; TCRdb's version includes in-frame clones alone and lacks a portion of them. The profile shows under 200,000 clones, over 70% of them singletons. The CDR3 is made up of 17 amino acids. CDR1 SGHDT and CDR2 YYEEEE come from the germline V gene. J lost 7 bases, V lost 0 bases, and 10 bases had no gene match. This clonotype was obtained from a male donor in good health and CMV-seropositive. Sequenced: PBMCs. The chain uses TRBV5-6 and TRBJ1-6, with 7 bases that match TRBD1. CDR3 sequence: CASSLVAGGYSNSPLHF. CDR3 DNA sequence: TGTGCCAGCAGCTTGGTAGCAGGGGGTTATTCAAATTCACCCCTCCACTTT. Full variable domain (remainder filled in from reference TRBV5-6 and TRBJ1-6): DAGVTQSPTHLIKTRGQQVTLRCSPKSGHDTVSWYQQALGQGPQFIFQYYEEEERQRGNFPDRFSGHQFPNYSSELNVNALLLGDSALYLCASSLVAGGYSNSPLHFGNGTRLTVT.